This T cell receptor beta chain was obtained from a study of blood T cell repertoires in COVID-19. Study-level background: In each case, the material was cDNA or gDNA derived from T cells, B-cell-depleted T cells, or PBMCs.

Assay used: immunoSEQ multiplex PCR; TCRdb lists only in-frame clones, some missing. The table includes approximately 300,000 clones, around 90% detected once. The germline CDR1 and CDR2 sequences are MDHEN and SYDVKM. Losses at the gene ends were 5 bases for V and 7 bases for J; bases not matched to a gene: 7. This CDR3 is built from 14 residues. The chain couples TRBV28 to TRBJ2-1, with TRBD2 matching 8 bases. The clonotype was recovered from a young woman with acute COVID-19. The sample comprised PBMCs or T cells enriched from blood (not recorded which). The CDR3 DNA reads TGTGCCAGCAGTCATACCGGGAGGGGTAATGAGCAGTTCTTC. This encodes CASSHTGRGNEQFF.